This TCR beta chain was documented in a study of a mutant IDH1 vaccine in newly diagnosed glioma. In the study overall: Patients under treatment included 62.5% males and 37.5% females and had a mean age of about 37 years. Earlier therapy was either radiotherapy, temozolomide, or both, and most got both.

This CDR3 has 13 residues. Germline-derived CDR1 and CDR2 are KGHSH and LQKENI. Trimming cost V 3 bases and J 6 bases, with 9 bases left between them. Regarding time point: week 47, end of study. The vaccine gave 300 ug of a 20-mer mutant IDH1 peptide subcutaneously per dose. Some clones are missing from TCRdb's copy, which holds only in-frame ones; the method was immunoSEQ multiplex PCR. The sample has about 94,000 clones; approximately 89% are singletons. As to this clone: Its cognate antigen is unknown.

Findings and caveats of the study: No link was apparently found between pseudoprogression and changes in top peripheral T cell clonotypes. It was around 93% of patients that developed vaccine-induced immune responses.

Sequencing used PBMCs, obtained from a glioma patient whose treatment included an IDH1 peptide vaccine. This receptor was identified in a woman aged 50 to 65 with glioma. The gene calls are TRBV18 and TRBJ2-1; no clear D. CDR3 in amino acids: CASSPVSLNEQFF. The CDR3 bases are TGTGCCAGCTCACCCGTAAGTCTCAATGAGCAGTTCTTC.